The 27 T cell receptor beta chains below come from one sample, sequenced in a study of T cell responses to AZD1222 COVID-19 vaccine. TCRdb's table, derived via immunoSEQ multiplex PCR, lists solely in-frame clones and lacks some. The data hold 130,000 to 150,000 clones, with roughly nine tenths observed a single time. Specimen: peripheral blood, collected on day 0 of AZD1222 vaccination. These receptors all come from an adult in good health.

This chain links TRBV6-1 with TRBJ2-7; 10 bases agree with TRBD1. The CDR3 loop spans 14 amino acids. Looked up from germline, CDR1 is MNHNS and CDR2 is SASEGT. The trim removed 1 base at V and 3 bases at J, leaving 0 bases unmatched. The CDR3 DNA sequence: TGTGCCAGCAGTGAAGGGACAGGGGGCTACGAGCAGTACTTC. Translated, it gives CASSEGTGGYEQYF.

The chain combines TRBV27 with TRBJ2-5, with D possibly matching TRBD2 (5 bases). Germline CDR1 and CDR2: MNHEY and SMNVEV (reference sequence). V was pared by 3 bases and J by 1 base, with 15 bases between. The CDR3 has 16 amino acids. In DNA form, the CDR3 reads TGTGCCAGCAGTTTTGGGTTAGGAGCGGTCCAAGAGACCCAGTACTTC. This codes for CASSFGLGAVQETQYF.

V usage is TRBV18 and J usage is TRBJ1-6; D unclear. From germline, CDR1 is KGHSH and CDR2 LQKENI. Trimming removed 6 bases from V and 0 bases from J, with 6 bases in between. The CDR3 totals 14 residues. The CDR3 loop reads CASSLSSYNSPLHF. The CDR3 coding sequence is TGTGCCAGCTCCCTTAGCTCCTATAATTCACCCCTCCACTTT.

This chain connects TRBV3-1 (or the pseudogene TRBV3-2) to TRBJ1-1; tentative D call: TRBD1 (5 bases). This CDR3 contains 13 residues. Germline CDR1 is LGHDT and CDR2 is YNNKEL (reference sequence). V was trimmed by 4 bases and J by 3 bases, leaving 9 bases between them. CDR3 DNA: TGTGCCAGCAGCCCGGGACGGGACACTGAAGCTTTCTTT. The encoded protein is CASSPGRDTEAFF.

V gene TRBV5-1 combines with J gene TRBJ1-6; 11 positions match TRBD1. The CDR3 has 14 residues. Unmatched junction bases numbered 4, after V lost 4 bases and J lost 10 bases. The V gene's germline CDR1 is SGHRS and CDR2 YFSETQ. DNA of the CDR3: TGCGCCAGCAGCCTTCGGACAGGGGGCTCACCCCTCCACTTT. Its protein is CASSLRTGGSPLHF.

Written as DNA, the CDR3 is TGTGCCAGCAGCCAAGTAGGTGATCGTCACTATGGCTACACCTTC. Translated: CASSQVGDRHYGYTF. This chain connects TRBV14 to TRBJ1-2; D is uncertain. The length of the CDR3 is 15 residues. The V gene lost 1 base and the J gene lost 3 bases, with 12 bases spanning the gap. Germline V gives CDR1 SGHDN, CDR2 FVKESK.

This clone was counted between two and nine times. The chain employs TRBV4-1 and TRBJ2-7, with D unclear. The V gene lost 4 bases and the J gene lost 0 bases, with 10 bases spanning the gap. This CDR3 has 14 residues. CDR1 is MGHRA and CDR2 is YSYEKL in the germline V gene. CDR3 DNA: TGCGCCAGCAGCCCCCTGCCTGGCTCCTACGAGCAGTACTTC. Its protein product is CASSPLPGSYEQYF.

The rearrangement uses TRBV19 and TRBJ1-6, with a tentative D call TRBD1 (6 bases). Germline V gene sequence: CDR1 LNHDA, CDR2 SQIVND (reference sequence). V lost 6 bases, J lost 10 bases, and 19 bases lay in between. The CDR3 totals 15 residues. This chain's CDR3 is CASRRRDTFGSPLHF. CDR3 in DNA: TGTGCCAGTAGGCGCCGGGACACCTTTGGGTCACCCCTCCACTTT.

The V call is TRBV30, the J call TRBJ2-3; D could derive from TRBD1 or TRBD2 (6 bases each). The V and J ends lost 7 bases and 6 bases respectively, with 26 bases between them. Germline V gives CDR1 GTSNPN, CDR2 SVGIG (reference sequence). This CDR3 is 16 amino acids long. This CDR3 reads CASLGAGGVDWDTQYF. As DNA, the CDR3 is TGTGCCTCCCTGGGGGCCGGCGGGGTGGACTGGGATACGCAGTATTTT.

The rearrangement links TRBV19 to TRBJ1-1; 8 bases match TRBD1. This CDR3 is built from 14 residues. Germline V gene sequence: CDR1 LNHDA, CDR2 SQIVND (reference sequence). J gave up 5 bases and V 4 bases, and 6 bases lay outside the gene matches. The CDR3 here is CASSTGTGGTEAFF. For the CDR3, the DNA is TGTGCCAGTAGTACCGGGACAGGCGGTACTGAAGCTTTCTTT.

The rearrangement uses TRBV11-2 and TRBJ2-2; 12 nucleotides agree with TRBD2. The length of the CDR3 is 19 residues. The ends lost 5 bases at V and 0 bases at J; junction bases unmatched: 10. Germline CDR1 reads SGHAT; CDR2 reads FQNNGV. The CDR3 nucleotides read TGTGCCAGCAGCCCCCGCCTAGCGGGAGGGTTCGCGAACACCGGGGAGCTGTTTTTT. Amino acid sequence: CASSPRLAGGFANTGELFF.

J is TRBJ1-2 and V is TRBV5-1, with D possibly TRBD1 on 5 matching bases. The CDR3 runs to 15 residues. V was pared by 4 bases and J by 4 bases, with 17 bases between. From germline, CDR1 is SGHRS and CDR2 YFSETQ. CDR3 sequence reads: CASSPGSREPYGYTF. The CDR3 coding sequence is TGCGCCAGCAGCCCGGGAAGCAGGGAGCCCTATGGCTACACCTTC.

The CDR3 nucleotides are TGTGCCAGCAGTTACAGGACTAGCGGCACAGATACGCAGTATTTT. Protein product: CASSYRTSGTDTQYF. The chain couples TRBV6-5 to TRBJ2-3, with TRBD2 matching 9 bases. Germline V CDR1 and CDR2: MNHEY, SVGAGI. The CDR3 sequence is 15 residues long. The trim removed 2 bases at V and 1 base at J, leaving 1 base unmatched.

The chain uses TRBV7-9 and TRBJ2-1, with D possibly TRBD1 on 6 matching bases. Trimming took 1 base from V and 3 from J, leaving 13 bases between them. The CDR3 totals 16 residues. Germline assignment: CDR1 SEHNR and CDR2 FQNEAQ (reference sequence). The CDR3 protein is CASSLEQGLLYNEQFF. The CDR3 DNA reads TGTGCCAGCAGCTTAGAACAGGGTCTTCTCTACAATGAGCAGTTCTTC.

As to this clone: At the DNA level, this CDR3 is encoded by other sequences in the same sample as well. This chain uses TRBV18 with TRBJ1-3; D ambiguous. Germline CDR1 KGHSH, CDR2 LQKENI. CDR3 length: 15 amino acids. With 0 bases removed from V and 0 bases from J, the gap between germline ends came to 6 bases. The CDR3 DNA reads TGTGCCAGCTCACCACCGGGAATCTCTGGAAACACCATATATTTT. It encodes CASSPPGISGNTIYF.

The chain couples TRBV19 to TRBJ2-1, with 12 nucleotides matching TRBD2. This CDR3 region has 15 residues. Trimming at V came to 7 bases and at J to 5 bases, leaving 6 bases not matched to a gene. From germline, CDR1 is LNHDA and CDR2 SQIVND (reference sequence). CDR3 protein: CASMSRLAGDNEQFF. CDR3 DNA sequence: TGTGCCAGTATGTCCCGACTAGCGGGGGACAATGAGCAGTTCTTC.

This clone appeared a single time. The chain has TRBV5-1 and TRBJ1-1, with TRBD1 matching 7 bases. The V gene end was trimmed by 4 bases and the J gene end by 0 bases; junction bases not matched to a gene: 9. This CDR3 is built from 16 residues. CDR1 and CDR2 (germline): SGHRS, YFSETQ. The CDR3 sequence: CASSREGAILNTEAFF. The CDR3 nucleotides are TGCGCCAGCAGCCGGGAGGGGGCGATTCTGAACACTGAAGCTTTCTTT.

The rearrangement links TRBV9 to TRBJ2-1; D is perhaps TRBD2 (7 bases). With 0 bases removed from V and 3 bases from J, the gap between germline ends came to 19 bases. CDR3 length equals 18 residues. Per the germline V gene, CDR1 is SGDLS and CDR2 is YYNGEE. CDR3 residues: CASSVVGGGVRSYNEQFF. DNA for the CDR3: TGTGCCAGCAGCGTAGTAGGAGGGGGGGTGCGGAGCTACAATGAGCAGTTCTTC.

This clone came up a few times. The rearrangement uses TRBV2 and TRBJ2-7, with TRBD1 matching over 7 bases. Germline CDR1 and CDR2: SNHLY and FYNNEI. V lost 6 bases to trimming and J lost 0 bases; unmatched junction nucleotides: 11. CDR3 size: 16 residues. CDR3 coding DNA: TGTGCCAGCAGCCTAACCGGGACAGCCAGCTCCTACGAGCAGTACTTC. The encoded protein is CASSLTGTASSYEQYF.

The genes are TRBV20-1 and TRBJ1-1, with D possibly matching TRBD1 (5 bases). CDR1 and CDR2 (germline): DFQATT, SNEGSKA (reference sequence). V was shortened by 3 bases and J by 7 bases, with 15 bases between the two germline ends. This CDR3 has 13 residues. The CDR3 sequence: CSASGQGRIEAFF. DNA of the CDR3: TGCAGTGCTAGTGGGCAGGGAAGAATTGAAGCTTTCTTT.

The chain recombines TRBV5-1 with TRBJ2-3; 8 bases line up with TRBD1. Trimming at V came to 4 bases and at J to 1 base, leaving 2 bases not matched to a gene. In germline, CDR1 is SGHRS, CDR2 YFSETQ. The CDR3 runs to 14 residues. CDR3 region: CASSGGQGTDTQYF. As DNA, the CDR3 is TGCGCCAGCAGCGGGGGACAGGGCACAGATACGCAGTATTTT.

In nucleotides, the CDR3 is TGTGCCTGGAGCGAATCCGGGAGCGGGAAACTGTTTTTT. Its translation: CAWSESGSGKLFF. The rearrangement joins TRBV30 to TRBJ1-4; D not certain. The CDR3 has 13 residues. Trimming took 3 bases from V and 11 from J, leaving 16 bases between them. Germline assignment: CDR1 GTSNPN and CDR2 SVGIG (reference sequence).

This clone was counted a few times. The chain uses TRBV28 and TRBJ2-1; 7 bases align to TRBD2. The ends lost 7 bases at V and 6 bases at J; junction bases unmatched: 15. This CDR3 has 16 residues. The germline V gene encodes CDR1 MDHEN and CDR2 SYDVKM. The CDR3 loop reads CASIGTGVAGFNEQFF. The CDR3 region has the DNA TGTGCCAGCATTGGGACGGGAGTAGCGGGCTTCAATGAGCAGTTCTTC.

The J gene is TRBJ1-1, the V gene TRBV20-1; possible D gene TRBD1, 5 bases. Germline V gene data show CDR1 as DFQATT and CDR2 as SNEGSKA (reference sequence). The CDR3 covers 11 residues. Trimming took 7 bases from V and 4 from J, leaving 10 bases between them. The CDR3 nucleotides read TGCAGTGGGAAAGGGGTCACTGAAGCTTTCTTT. It encodes CSGKGVTEAFF.

This chain connects TRBV9 to TRBJ1-2; D not certain. There are 12 residues in the CDR3. Per the germline V gene, CDR1 is SGDLS and CDR2 is YYNGEE. V gave up 0 bases and J gave up 8 bases, with 8 bases separating them. The CDR3 loop reads CASSVDEEGYTF. Written as DNA, the CDR3 is TGTGCCAGCAGCGTAGATGAGGAGGGCTACACCTTC.

This chain uses TRBV11-2 with TRBJ2-1, with D perhaps matching TRBD2 (6 bases). V dropped 4 bases and J dropped 4 bases, with 20 bases sitting between them. Germline CDR1 reads SGHAT; CDR2 reads FQNNGV. The CDR3 contains 17 residues. This CDR3 reads CASSSPRVRGTYNEQFF. CDR3 coding DNA: TGTGCCAGCAGCTCCCCTAGAGTCAGAGGGACTTACAATGAGCAGTTCTTC. The whole variable domain, remainder taken from reference TRBV11-2 and TRBJ2-1, is EAGVAQSPRYKIIEKRQSVAFWCNPISGHATLYWYQQILGQGPKLLIQFQNNGVVDDSQLPKDRFSAERLKGVDSTLKIQPAKLEDSAVYLCASSSPRVRGTYNEQFFGPGTRLTVL.

The chain uses TRBV11-2 and TRBJ2-2; D might be TRBD1 (6 bases). CDR3 length: 14 amino acids. CDR1 is SGHAT, CDR2 FQNNGV, per germline. The V end lost 5 bases, the J end lost 6 bases, and 13 bases lay between the germline ends. The DNA of the CDR3 is TGTGCCAGCAGCCCCGTACAGGGCGCCGGGGAGCTGTTTTTT. Its protein is CASSPVQGAGELFF.